The 18 T cell receptor beta chains below come from one sample, sequenced in a study of cytomegalovirus exposure and HLA in healthy donors (dated by TCRdb to about 2017). The library was generated by the immunoSEQ multiplex PCR assay. For the multiplex PCR, a mixture combining 60 forward primers for TCR Vbeta segments and 13 reverse primers for TCR Jbeta segments was used. What TCRdb holds here is the immuneACCESS table cut down to in-frame rearrangements. Part of the clones is not present; checked against another copy, under half of the missing clones reflect an unresolved V gene, and the others are unexplained. The sample table lists 200,000 to 250,000 clones, over 80% of them with a count of one. Roughly 0.71% of the sample is taken by the ten largest. Sample: PBMCs. These receptors were obtained from a boy aged 2 to 9 in good health and CMV-seronegative.

The V gene is TRBV30, the J gene TRBJ2-2, with D maybe TRBD2 (5 bases). V was trimmed by 1 base and J by 4 bases, leaving 10 bases between them. This CDR3 has 14 residues. CDR1 is GTSNPN, CDR2 SVGIG, per germline (reference sequence). CDR3 sequence: CAWSGGAGTGELFF. The CDR3 region has the DNA TGTGCCTGGAGTGGGGGTGCGGGCACCGGGGAGCTGTTTTTT.

This chain connects TRBV6-1 to TRBJ1-1; TRBD1 matches at 9 bases. CDR1 and CDR2 (germline): MNHNS, SASEGT. This CDR3 region has 12 residues. The V and J ends lost 6 bases and 4 bases, in that order; junction bases with no gene match: 0. CDR3 nucleotide sequence: TGTGCCAGCAGGGACAGGGGCACTGAAGCTTTCTTT. Protein sequence: CASRDRGTEAFF.

The chain combines TRBV2 with TRBJ2-7; D perhaps matches TRBD1 (6 bases). This CDR3 has 13 amino acids. V was trimmed by 5 bases and J by 4 bases, leaving 12 bases between them. Germline values: CDR1 SNHLY, CDR2 FYNNEI. The CDR3 bases are TGTGCCAGCAGTAATACAGGGTTGTACGAGCAGTACTTC. Translating gives CASSNTGLYEQYF. The whole variable domain, remainder taken from reference TRBV2 and TRBJ2-7, is EPEVTQTPSHQVTQMGQEVILRCVPISNHLYFYWYRQILGQKVEFLVSFYNNEISEKSEIFDDQFSVERPDGSNFTLKIRSTKLEDSAMYFCASSNTGLYEQYFGPGTRLTVT.

The gene calls are TRBV27 and TRBJ2-7, with 7 bases identical to TRBD1. Looked up from germline, CDR1 is MNHEY and CDR2 is SMNVEV (reference sequence). V lost 5 bases to trimming and J lost 9 bases; unmatched junction nucleotides: 16. The length of the CDR3 is 15 residues. The CDR3 DNA reads as TGTGCCAGCAGTCCCAGACAGGGAAGTATTCTTGGGCAGTACTTC. This gives the protein CASSPRQGSILGQYF.

The chain links TRBV2 to TRBJ2-3; 8 bases align to TRBD2. The germline V gene encodes CDR1 SNHLY and CDR2 FYNNEI. The trim removed 6 bases at V and 4 bases at J, leaving 9 bases unmatched. This CDR3 region has 15 residues. The CDR3 protein is CASRRRAGEADTQYF. The CDR3 nucleotides are TGTGCCAGCAGAAGACGAGCGGGGGAGGCAGATACGCAGTATTTT.

This clone was recorded a few times. The chain carries TRBV27 and TRBJ2-5; possible D gene TRBD1, 6 bases. The germline V gene has CDR1 MNHEY and CDR2 SMNVEV (reference sequence). Trimming cost V 5 bases and J 3 bases, with 22 bases left between them. The CDR3 extends over 17 amino acids. CDR3 DNA: TGTGCCAGCAGTCCCCACCCTGGACAGTGGGGGAAAGAGACCCAGTACTTC. This encodes CASSPHPGQWGKETQYF.

The rearrangement links TRBV10-3 to TRBJ2-3; D is undetermined. Per the germline V gene, CDR1 is ENHRY and CDR2 is SYGVKD. The CDR3 totals 14 residues. Trimming left V 3 bases short and J 0 bases short, with 7 bases between. CDR3 loop: CAISDRISTDTQYF. CDR3 bases: TGTGCCATCAGTGACAGGATTAGCACAGATACGCAGTATTTT.

The V call is TRBV30, the J call TRBJ2-2; 8 nucleotides agree with TRBD2. This CDR3 has 16 amino acids. V lost 4 bases to trimming and J lost 2 bases; unmatched junction nucleotides: 9. Germline V gene lookup returns CDR1 GTSNPN and CDR2 SVGIG (reference sequence). CDR3 nucleotide sequence: TGTGCCTGGACTGCGGAAGCGGGAGCAAACACCGGGGAGCTGTTTTTT. As protein: CAWTAEAGANTGELFF.

The chain has TRBV5-5 and TRBJ2-5, with TRBD1 identical over 8 bases. Germline values: CDR1 SGHKS, CDR2 YYEKEE (reference sequence). This CDR3 contains 15 residues. V shed 5 bases, J shed 4 bases, and the junction held 10 bases outside the gene matches. The CDR3 here is CASRGTGVFGETQYF. In nucleotides, the CDR3 is TGTGCCAGCAGAGGGACAGGCGTTTTCGGAGAGACCCAGTACTTC.

This rearrangement joins TRBV18 to TRBJ1-2, with 9 positions matching TRBD1. The CDR3 loop spans 13 amino acids. Germline values: CDR1 KGHSH, CDR2 LQKENI. Trimming cost V 4 bases and J 8 bases; bases outside gene matches: 5. The CDR3 DNA reads as TGTGCCAGCTCACTCGGGACAGGGAGCGGCTACACCTTC. Amino acids: CASSLGTGSGYTF.

The chain recombines TRBV19 with TRBJ2-5, with TRBD2 matching over 8 bases. Germline V gene data show CDR1 as LNHDA and CDR2 as SQIVND (reference sequence). The ends lost 1 base at V and 2 bases at J; junction bases unmatched: 6. This CDR3 has 16 amino acids. CDR3 sequence reads: CASSIGGAGVQETQYF. The CDR3, as DNA: TGTGCCAGTAGTATAGGGGGAGCGGGAGTTCAAGAGACCCAGTACTTC.

The rearrangement uses TRBV27 and TRBJ1-2; TRBD1 might be the D (6 bases). The V end was cut by 4 bases, the J end by 6 bases, with 15 bases between. The CDR3 length is 14 residues. CDR1 and CDR2 from the germline V gene are MNHEY and SMNVEV (reference sequence). DNA for the CDR3: TGTGCCAGCAGTTCTCGGCAGGGGAGGGATGGCTACACCTTC. This translates into CASSSRQGRDGYTF.

This chain uses TRBV10-3 with TRBJ2-7; tentatively, D is TRBD2 (6 bases). The length of the CDR3 is 13 residues. Trimming cost V 6 bases and J 6 bases, with 15 bases left between them. Per the germline V gene, CDR1 is ENHRY and CDR2 is SYGVKD. CDR3 DNA sequence: TGTGCCATCAGCGGGATTAGCGGTGCCGAGCAGTACTTC. Translated: CAISGISGAEQYF.

V and J are TRBV6-5 and TRBJ2-1; D possibly corresponds to TRBD2 (6 bases). There are 15 residues in the CDR3. CDR1 is MNHEY and CDR2 is SVGAGI in the germline V gene. With 6 bases removed from V and 3 bases from J, the gap between germline ends came to 15 bases. The CDR3 region is CASSQTQGLYNEQFF. For the CDR3, the DNA is TGTGCCAGCAGCCAGACCCAGGGACTCTACAATGAGCAGTTCTTC.

This chain uses TRBV6-5 with TRBJ1-2; 8 positions match TRBD1. CDR3 length: 13 amino acids. In germline, CDR1 is MNHEY, CDR2 SVGAGI. The J segment lost 4 bases and the V segment lost 5 bases, leaving 3 bases of the junction unmatched. The CDR3, as DNA: TGTGCCAGCAGTCCCGACAGGGGCTATGGCTACACCTTC. Translating it yields CASSPDRGYGYTF.

The chain links TRBV7-2 to TRBJ1-2; no definite D call. The germline V gene encodes CDR1 SGHTA and CDR2 FQGNSA. V lost 2 bases to trimming and J lost 8 bases, with 9 bases between them. The CDR3 sequence is 12 residues long. The CDR3 sequence: CASSLYSVGYTF. CDR3 nucleotide sequence: TGTGCCAGCAGCTTATACTCTGTAGGCTACACCTTC.

This chain links TRBV6-6 with TRBJ1-4; D perhaps matches TRBD1 (5 bases). This CDR3 spans 14 amino acids. V was pared by 2 bases and J by 5 bases, with 9 bases between. Germline V gene data show CDR1 as MNHNY and CDR2 as SVGAGI (reference sequence). The CDR3 reads CASSYGGGNEKLFF. The CDR3 DNA is TGTGCCAGCAGTTACGGGGGGGGGAATGAAAAACTGTTTTTT.

The V call is TRBV6-1, the J call TRBJ2-5, with TRBD1 matching over 8 bases. With the DNA end fitting TRBJ2-7 better, the J assignment may be wrong. This CDR3 spans 12 amino acids. Germline CDR1 MNHNS, CDR2 SASEGT. Written as DNA, the CDR3 is TGTGCCAGCACCTTGGACAGGGTCGAGCAGTACTTC. Amino acids: CASTLDRVEQYF.